The present T cell receptor beta chain was sequenced within a study of blood T cell repertoires in COVID-19. Residents of around 24 US areas, aged roughly 18 to 95 years, made up the participants. The J segment lost 5 bases and the V segment lost 2 bases, leaving 4 bases of the junction unmatched. This CDR3 has 15 residues. Germline values: CDR1 MDHEN, CDR2 SYDVKM. The protocol was immunoSEQ multiplex PCR, while the TCRdb copy is restricted to in-frame clones and leaves out a portion. Of some 97,000 clones in the sample, 80% to 90% were seen once. The chain combines TRBV28 with TRBJ2-1; 9 nucleotides agree with TRBD2. Specimen: PBMCs or T cells enriched from blood (not recorded which). This receptor was taken from a woman aged 45-59 years who had recovered from COVID-19. The CDR3 nucleotides read TGTGCCAGCAGTTTAGCAGCGGGAGGTAACAATGAGCAGTTCTTC. It translates to CASSLAAGGNNEQFF.